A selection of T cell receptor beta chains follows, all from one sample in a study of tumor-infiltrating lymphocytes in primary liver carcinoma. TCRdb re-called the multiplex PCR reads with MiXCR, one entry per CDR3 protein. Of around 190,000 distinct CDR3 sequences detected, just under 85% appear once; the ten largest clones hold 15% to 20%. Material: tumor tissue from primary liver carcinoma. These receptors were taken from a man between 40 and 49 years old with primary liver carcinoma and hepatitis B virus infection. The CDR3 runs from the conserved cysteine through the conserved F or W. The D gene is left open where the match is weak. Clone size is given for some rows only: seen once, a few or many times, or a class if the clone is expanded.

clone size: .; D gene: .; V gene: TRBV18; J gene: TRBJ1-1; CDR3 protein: CANSPNRSGTEAFF; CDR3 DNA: TGTGCCAACTCACCGAACAGGAGTGGCACTGAAGCTTTCTTT
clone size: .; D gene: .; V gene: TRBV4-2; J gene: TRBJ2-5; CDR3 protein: CAGSQDLGSVETHYF; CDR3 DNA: TGTGCCGGCAGCCAAGACCTGGGATCGGTGGAGACCCATTACTTC
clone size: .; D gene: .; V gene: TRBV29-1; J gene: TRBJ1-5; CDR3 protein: CGLVGQINHPQHF; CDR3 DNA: TGCGGCCTTGTCGGACAGATCAATCACCCCCAGCATTTT
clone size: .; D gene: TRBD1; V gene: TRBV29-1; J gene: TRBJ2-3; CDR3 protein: CRVQQGNPTDTQYF; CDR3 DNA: TGCAGGGTTCAACAGGGGAACCCCACAGATACACAATATTTT
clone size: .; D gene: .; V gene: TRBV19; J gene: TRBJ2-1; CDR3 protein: CASSIDFRVRSYNEQFF; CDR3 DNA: TGTGCCAGTAGTATAGATTTCAGAGTAAGGTCCTACAATGAGCAGTTCTTC
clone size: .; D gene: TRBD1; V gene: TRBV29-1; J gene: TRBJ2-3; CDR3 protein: CILRGTGGSDTQYF; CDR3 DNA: TGCATCTTGAGGGGGACAGGGGGTTCAGATACGCAGTATTTT
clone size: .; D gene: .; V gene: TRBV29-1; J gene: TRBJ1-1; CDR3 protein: CSTQSQKSIEAFF; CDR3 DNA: TGCAGCACTCAGAGCCAGAAGAGCATTGAAGCTTTCTTT
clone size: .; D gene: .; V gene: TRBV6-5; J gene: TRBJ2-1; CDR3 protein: CANSLGTSGPYNEQFF; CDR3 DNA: TGTGCTAACAGTTTGGGGACCAGCGGCCCCTACAATGAGCAGTTCTTC
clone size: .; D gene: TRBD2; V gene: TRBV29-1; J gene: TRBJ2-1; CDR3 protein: CSLELAGGFYNEQFF; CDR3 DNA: TGCAGCCTTGAACTAGCGGGAGGATTCTACAATGAGCAGTTCTTC
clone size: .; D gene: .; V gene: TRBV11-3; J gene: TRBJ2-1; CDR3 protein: CANSLKAFEQFF; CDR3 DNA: TGTGCCAACAGCTTAAAAGCCTTTGAGCAGTTCTTC
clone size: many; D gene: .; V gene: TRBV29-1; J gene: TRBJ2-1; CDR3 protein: CSVLVSPGHEQFF; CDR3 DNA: TGCAGCGTTCTGGTATCGCCCGGGCATGAGCAGTTCTTC
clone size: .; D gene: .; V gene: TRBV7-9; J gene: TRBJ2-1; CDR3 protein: CVSSLAPRLRSSYNEQFF; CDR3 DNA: TGTGTCAGCAGCTTAGCCCCACGGCTGCGGAGCTCCTACAATGAGCAGTTCTTC
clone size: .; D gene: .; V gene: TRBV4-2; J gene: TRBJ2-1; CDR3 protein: CASSHAGGEANNEKFF; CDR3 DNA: TGTGCCAGCAGCCACGCCGGGGGAGAGGCGAACAATGAGAAGTTCTTC
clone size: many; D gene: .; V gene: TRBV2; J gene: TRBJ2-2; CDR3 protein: CASSPTVSNTGELFF; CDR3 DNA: TGTGCCAGCAGCCCGACAGTCTCGAACACCGGGGAGCTGTTTTTT
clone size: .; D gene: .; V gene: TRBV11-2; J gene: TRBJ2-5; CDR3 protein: CADSLTHYDGETQYF; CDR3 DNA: TGTGCCGACAGCTTAACCCACTATGACGGGGAGACCCAGTACTTC
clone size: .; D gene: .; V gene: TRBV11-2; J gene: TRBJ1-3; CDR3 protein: CASTQPSDRLRGNTTYF; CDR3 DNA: TGTGCCAGCACCCAACCTTCCGACCGCTTACGAGGAAACACTACATATTTT
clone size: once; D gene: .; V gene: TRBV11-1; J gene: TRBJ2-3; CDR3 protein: CVSSPKGLFDTQYF; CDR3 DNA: TGTGTCAGCAGCCCTAAGGGCCTGTTCGATACGCAGTATTTT
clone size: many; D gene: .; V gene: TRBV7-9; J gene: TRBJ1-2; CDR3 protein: CASGLGSGNYGYTF; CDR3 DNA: TGTGCCAGCGGATTGGGTTCAGGCAACTATGGCTACACCTTC
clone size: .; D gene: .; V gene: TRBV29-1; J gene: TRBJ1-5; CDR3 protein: CSVGTWLQPHHF; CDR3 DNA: TGCAGCGTTGGGACATGGCTTCAGCCCCATCATTTT
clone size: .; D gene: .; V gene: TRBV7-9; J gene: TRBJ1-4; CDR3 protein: CASRYDRTRTTNEKLFF; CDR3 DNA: TGTGCCAGCAGATACGATCGAACACGGACAACTAATGAAAAACTGTTTTTT
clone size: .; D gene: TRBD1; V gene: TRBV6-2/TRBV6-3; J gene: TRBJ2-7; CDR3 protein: CASSYSTQGNRYEEYF; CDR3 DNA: TGTGCCAGCAGTTACTCGACACAGGGGAATCGCTACGAGGAGTATTTC
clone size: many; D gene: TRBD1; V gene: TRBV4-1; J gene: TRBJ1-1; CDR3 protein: CASSHPDRLSTEAFF; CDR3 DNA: TGCGCCAGCAGCCACCCGGACAGGTTGAGCACTGAAGCTTTCTTT
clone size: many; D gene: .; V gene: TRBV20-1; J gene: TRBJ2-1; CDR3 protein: CSAKPPGPYNEQFF; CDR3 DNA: TGCAGTGCCAAGCCCCCCGGGCCCTACAATGAGCAGTTCTTC
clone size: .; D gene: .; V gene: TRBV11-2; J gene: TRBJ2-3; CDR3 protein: CASNLHPGETSTDTQYF; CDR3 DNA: TGTGCTAGCAACTTACATCCGGGGGAGACTAGCACAGATACGCAGTATTTT
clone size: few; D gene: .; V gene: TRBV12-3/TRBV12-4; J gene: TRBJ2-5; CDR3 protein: CASSHEVPVGGETQYF; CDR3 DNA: TGTGCCAGCAGCCATGAGGTTCCGGTGGGCGGAGAGACCCAGTACTTC
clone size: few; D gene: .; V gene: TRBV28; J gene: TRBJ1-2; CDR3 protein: CARSLMVSYGYTF; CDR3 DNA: TGTGCCAGGAGTTTAATGGTCAGCTATGGATACACCTTC
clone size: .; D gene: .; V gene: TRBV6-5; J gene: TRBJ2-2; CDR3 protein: CGSMSGGAGTGELFF; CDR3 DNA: TGTGGCAGCATGTCCGGTGGCGCGGGTACCGGGGAGCTGTTTTTT
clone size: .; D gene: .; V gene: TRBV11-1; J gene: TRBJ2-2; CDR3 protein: CAGSFRDIGELFF; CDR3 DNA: TGTGCCGGCAGCTTTCGGGACATCGGGGAGCTGTTTTTT
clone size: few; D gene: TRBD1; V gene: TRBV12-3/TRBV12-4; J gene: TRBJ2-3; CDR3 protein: CANSLDRQGSTDTHYF; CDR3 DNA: TGTGCCAACAGTTTAGACAGACAGGGAAGCACAGATACGCACTATTTT
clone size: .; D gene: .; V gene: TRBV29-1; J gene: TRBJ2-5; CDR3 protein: CSAEDHTGRGETQYF; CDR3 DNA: TGCAGCGCTGAAGATCATACGGGAAGGGGAGAGACCCAGTACTTC
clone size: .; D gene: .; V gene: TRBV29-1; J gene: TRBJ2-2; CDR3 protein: CSAEVLHSQVTGELFF; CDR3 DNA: TGCAGCGCTGAAGTACTGCACTCTCAGGTCACCGGGGAGCTGTTTTTT
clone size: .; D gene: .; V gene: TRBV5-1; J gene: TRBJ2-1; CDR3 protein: CASILEWGLLTYNEQFF; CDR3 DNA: TGCGCCAGCATCCTGGAGTGGGGTCTTCTGACTTACAATGAGCAGTTCTTC
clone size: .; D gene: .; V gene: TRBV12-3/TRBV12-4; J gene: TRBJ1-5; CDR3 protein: CASSFRLGNQPQHF; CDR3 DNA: TGTGCCAGCAGTTTTCGGCTGGGCAATCAGCCACAGCATTTT
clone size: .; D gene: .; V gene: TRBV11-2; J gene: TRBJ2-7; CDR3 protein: CASSLRWIGENEQYF; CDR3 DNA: TGTGCCAGCAGCCTACGATGGATAGGGGAGAACGAGCAGTACTTC
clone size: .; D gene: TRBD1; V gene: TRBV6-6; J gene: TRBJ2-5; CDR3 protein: CASSYSGTDKETQYF; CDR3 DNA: TGTGCCAGCAGTTACTCGGGGACAGACAAAGAGACGCAATACTTC
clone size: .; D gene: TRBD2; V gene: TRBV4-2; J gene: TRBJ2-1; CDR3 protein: CVSITSSGINEQFF; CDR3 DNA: TGTGTCAGTATCACGTCTAGCGGGATCAATGAGCAGTTCTTC
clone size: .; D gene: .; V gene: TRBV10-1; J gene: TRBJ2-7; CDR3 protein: CASSKLIGSPYEQYF; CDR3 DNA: TGCGCCAGCAGTAAACTCATAGGGAGCCCCTACGAGCAGTACTTC
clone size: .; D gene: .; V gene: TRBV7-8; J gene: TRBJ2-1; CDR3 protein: CASSLSDGVYNEQFF; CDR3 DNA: TGTGCCAGCAGTCTTTCTGACGGGGTGTACAATGAGCAGTTCTTC
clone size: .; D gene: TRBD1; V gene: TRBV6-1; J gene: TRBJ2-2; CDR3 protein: CASWIGGGGAGELLF; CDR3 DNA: TGTGCCAGCTGGATAGGGGGCGGAGGAGCCGGGGAGCTGTTATTT
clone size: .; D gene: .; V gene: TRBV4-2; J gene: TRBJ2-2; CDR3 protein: CDSSQDQVGGELFF; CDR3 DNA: TGTGACAGCAGTCAAGATCAGGTAGGAGGGGAGCTGTTTTTT
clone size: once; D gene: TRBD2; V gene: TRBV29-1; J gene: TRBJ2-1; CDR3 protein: CSGGTSGLNKLFF; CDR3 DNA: TGCAGCGGGGGGACTAGCGGGTTAAATAAGCTGTTCTTC
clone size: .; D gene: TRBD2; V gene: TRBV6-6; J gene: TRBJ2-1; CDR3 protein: CASGLTTAGGSNEQFF; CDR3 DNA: TGTGCCAGCGGTCTGACCACAGCGGGAGGCAGCAATGAGCAGTTCTTC
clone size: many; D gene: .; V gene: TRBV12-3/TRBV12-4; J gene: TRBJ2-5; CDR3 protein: CASSREETQYF; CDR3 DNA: TGTGCCAGCAGTAGGGAAGAGACCCAGTACTTC
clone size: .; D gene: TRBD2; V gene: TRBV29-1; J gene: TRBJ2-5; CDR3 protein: CGIRTSGSWAETQYF; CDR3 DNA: TGCGGCATTCGGACTAGCGGAAGTTGGGCAGAGACGCAGTACTTC
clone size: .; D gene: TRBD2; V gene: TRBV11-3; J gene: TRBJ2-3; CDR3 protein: CASSFSGRQTDIPYF; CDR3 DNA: TGTGCCAGCAGCTTTAGCGGGAGGCAGACAGATATCCCGTATTTT
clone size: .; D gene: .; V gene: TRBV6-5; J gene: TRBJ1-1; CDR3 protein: CASSMTPYTEAFF; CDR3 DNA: TGTGCCAGCAGTATGACACCATACACTGAAGCTTTCTTT
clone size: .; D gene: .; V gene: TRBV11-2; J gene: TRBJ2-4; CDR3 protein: CVSTTWAVAKNIQYF; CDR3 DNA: TGTGTCAGCACCACATGGGCGGTAGCCAAAAACATTCAGTACTTC
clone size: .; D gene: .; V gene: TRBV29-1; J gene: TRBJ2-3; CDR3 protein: CSVAASGANITDTQYF; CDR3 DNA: TGCAGCGTTGCGGCCTCTGGGGCCAACATCACAGATACGCAGTATTTT
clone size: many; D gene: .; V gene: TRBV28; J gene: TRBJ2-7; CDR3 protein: CASSLAWDQAYEQYF; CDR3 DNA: TGTGCCAGCAGTTTGGCCTGGGACCAAGCCTACGAGCAGTACTTC
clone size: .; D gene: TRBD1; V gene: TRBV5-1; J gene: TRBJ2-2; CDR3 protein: CASSLQGANTGDLFF; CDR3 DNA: TGCGCCAGCAGCTTGCAGGGGGCGAACACCGGGGACTTGTTTTTT
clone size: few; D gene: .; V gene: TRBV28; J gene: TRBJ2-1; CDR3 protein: CASRTVRRQVARAVYNEQFF; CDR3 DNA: TGTGCCAGCAGAACCGTTAGGCGGCAGGTGGCTCGAGCGGTTTACAATGAGCAGTTCTTC
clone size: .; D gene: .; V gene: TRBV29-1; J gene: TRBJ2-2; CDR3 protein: CSAKGNRDLFF; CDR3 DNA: TGCAGCGCCAAGGGAAACCGGGACCTGTTTTTT